This TCR beta chain was retrieved from a study of blood T cell repertoires in COVID-19 (dated by TCRdb to between 2020 and 2021). Turning to the overall study: Collaborator samples came from the United States, Italy and Spain and covered acute and convalescent phases of COVID-19. Where HLA class I and class II types were available, the types were taken from metadata supplied by the sample provider, not from assay-based typing. Samples were obtained from the ongoing ImmuneRACE study (first 160 participants) and from some 1,300 subjects provided by 6 global collaborators. Subjects who had been exposed to COVID-19, were actively infected with it, or had recovered from it provided the deeply sampled blood TCRbeta repertoires that made up the dataset. A de-identified subject ID, COVID-19 status, age in years and sex were almost always included in the sample metadata. The repertoires were released in a freely available public database intended as a resource for research on the immune response to SARS-CoV-2. The material from the prospective study consisted of cDNA or gDNA derived from T cells, B-cell-depleted T cells, or PBMCs. Here is what the overall study found, with its caveats: The quantity of clinical and demographic metadata differed by source and by participant and was supplied without curation.

Whole blood was collected in K2EDTA tubes by collaborating institutions according to the institutions' own protocols. For TCRbeta analysis, collaborator samples were shipped as frozen whole blood, as isolated PBMCs, or as DNA extracted from either sample type. Points on this clone: Its specific antigen is unknown. No clone much larger than this one lies a single base away; base qualities are absent.

The immunoSEQ Assay, a bias-controlled multiplex PCR, was used to amplify TCRbeta CDR3 regions from genomic DNA. Per the original workflow: Nucleated cell counts per sample were estimated from amplification of reference gene primers within the assay. To quantify the absolute abundance of each unique TCRbeta CDR3 rearrangement, sequence reads were collapsed and filtered. For each sample, productive Simpson clonality was calculated as the square root of Simpson's diversity index across productive rearrangements. TCRdb took over this immuneACCESS table, retaining in-frame rearrangements with V and J assigned. Such tables are incomplete; in checked studies, under half of the missing clones stem from an unresolved V gene, and the remainder is unexplained. V and J calls and clone size are copied from that table; D and trimming were computed from the DNA. The sample table shows approximately 100,000 clones, and around four fifths are seen once. The ten largest clones take up about 18% of the sample.

Measured from the cysteine to the phenylalanine, the CDR3 is 14 residues long. CDR3 DNA is the only sequence kept; it has 42 bases, read in frame from the first base. V was cut back by 3 bases and J by 5 bases, leaving a gap of 13 bases between them. Based on the germline V gene, the CDR1 and CDR2 sequences are KGHSH and LQKENI. The material sequenced was peripheral blood. The rearrangement combines TRBV18 with TRBJ1-2, with the D gene too uncertain to name. The source of this sequence is a woman aged 60-75 years with acute or convalescent COVID-19. The DNA sequence follows: TGTGCCAGCTCACCGTCAGGTGGGCTATATGGCTACACCTTC. Its protein product is CASSPSGGLYGYTF.